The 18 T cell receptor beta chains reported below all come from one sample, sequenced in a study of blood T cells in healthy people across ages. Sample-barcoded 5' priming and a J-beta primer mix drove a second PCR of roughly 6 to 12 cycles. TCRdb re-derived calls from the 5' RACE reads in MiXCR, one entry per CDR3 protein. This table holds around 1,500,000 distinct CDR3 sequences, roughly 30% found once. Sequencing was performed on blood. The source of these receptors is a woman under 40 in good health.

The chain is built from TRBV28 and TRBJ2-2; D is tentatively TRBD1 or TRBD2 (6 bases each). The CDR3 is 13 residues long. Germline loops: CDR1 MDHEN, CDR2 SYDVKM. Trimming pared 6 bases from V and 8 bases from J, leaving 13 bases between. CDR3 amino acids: CASRGGLAGELFF. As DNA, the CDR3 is TGTGCCAGCAGAGGGGGACTTGCGGGGGAGCTGTTTTTT. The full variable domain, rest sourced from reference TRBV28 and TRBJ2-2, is DVKVTQSSRYLVKRTGEKVFLECVQDMDHENMFWYRQDPGLGLRLIYFSYDVKMKEKGDIPEGYSVSREKKERFSLILESASTNQTSMYLCASRGGLAGELFFGEGSRLTVL.

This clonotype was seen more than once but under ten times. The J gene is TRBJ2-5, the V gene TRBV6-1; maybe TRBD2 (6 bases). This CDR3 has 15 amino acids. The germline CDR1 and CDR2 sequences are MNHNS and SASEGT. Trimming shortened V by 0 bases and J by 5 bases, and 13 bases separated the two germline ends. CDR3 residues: CASSEAVGGRETQYF. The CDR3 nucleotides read TGTGCCAGCAGTGAAGCTGTGGGGGGACGGGAGACCCAGTACTTC.

The CDR3 sequence: CASSLKAGVLIYGYTF. In DNA form, the CDR3 reads TGTGCCAGTAGCCTAAAAGCGGGAGTGCTGATCTATGGCTACACCTTC. The rearrangement uses TRBV19 and TRBJ1-2, with D unresolved. Trimming stripped 6 bases from V and 4 bases from J, with 21 bases between. CDR1 LNHDA and CDR2 SQIVND come from the germline V gene (reference sequence). This CDR3 contains 16 residues.

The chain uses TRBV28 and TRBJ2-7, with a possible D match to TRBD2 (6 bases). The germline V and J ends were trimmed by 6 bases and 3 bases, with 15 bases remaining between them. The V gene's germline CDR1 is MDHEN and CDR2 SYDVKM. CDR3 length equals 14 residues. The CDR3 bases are TGTGCCAGCAGCTCGGAGGGGTTCGTCTACGAGCAGTACTTC. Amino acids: CASSSEGFVYEQYF.

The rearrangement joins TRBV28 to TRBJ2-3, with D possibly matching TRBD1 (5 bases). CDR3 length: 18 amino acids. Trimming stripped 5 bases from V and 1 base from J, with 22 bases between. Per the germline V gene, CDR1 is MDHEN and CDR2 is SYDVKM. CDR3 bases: TGTGCCAGCAGTCCACCCAGCAGGGTATTGGATCGCACAGATACGCAGTATTTT. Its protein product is CASSPPSRVLDRTDTQYF.

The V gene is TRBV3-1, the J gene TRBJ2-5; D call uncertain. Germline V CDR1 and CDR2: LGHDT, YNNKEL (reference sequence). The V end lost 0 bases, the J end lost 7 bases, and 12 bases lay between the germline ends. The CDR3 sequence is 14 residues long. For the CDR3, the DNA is TGTGCCAGCAGCCAAGAAGGAGTTTCGGGGACCCAGTACTTC. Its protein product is CASSQEGVSGTQYF.

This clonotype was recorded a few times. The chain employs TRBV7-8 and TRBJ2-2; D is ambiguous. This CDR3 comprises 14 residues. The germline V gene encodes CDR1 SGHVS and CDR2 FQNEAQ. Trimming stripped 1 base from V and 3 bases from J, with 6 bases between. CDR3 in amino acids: CASSLEGYTGELFF. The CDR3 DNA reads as TGTGCCAGCAGCTTAGAGGGTTACACCGGGGAGCTGTTTTTT.

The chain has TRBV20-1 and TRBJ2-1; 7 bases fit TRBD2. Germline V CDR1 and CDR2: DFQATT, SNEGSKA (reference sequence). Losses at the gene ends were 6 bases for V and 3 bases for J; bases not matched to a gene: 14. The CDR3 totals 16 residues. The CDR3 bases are TGCAGTGCAAACCGGGACTACAGAACTTACTACAATGAGCAGTTCTTC. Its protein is CSANRDYRTYYNEQFF.

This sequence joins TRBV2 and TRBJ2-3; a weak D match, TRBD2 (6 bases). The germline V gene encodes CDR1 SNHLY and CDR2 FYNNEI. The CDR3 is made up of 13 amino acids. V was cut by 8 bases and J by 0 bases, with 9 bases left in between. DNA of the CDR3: TGTGCCAGCGACGGGACTAGCACAGATACGCAGTATTTT. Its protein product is CASDGTSTDTQYF.

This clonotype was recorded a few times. The CDR3 DNA follows: TGCAGTGCTAGGGGCCCGGGGAGCGGCCAAGAGACCCAGTACTTC. It is translated as CSARGPGSGQETQYF. This chain links TRBV20-1 with TRBJ2-5; D might be TRBD2 (5 bases). Between the trimmed V and J ends, which lost 3 bases and 1 base, there was a span of 15 bases. The CDR3 covers 15 residues. In germline, CDR1 is DFQATT, CDR2 SNEGSKA (reference sequence).

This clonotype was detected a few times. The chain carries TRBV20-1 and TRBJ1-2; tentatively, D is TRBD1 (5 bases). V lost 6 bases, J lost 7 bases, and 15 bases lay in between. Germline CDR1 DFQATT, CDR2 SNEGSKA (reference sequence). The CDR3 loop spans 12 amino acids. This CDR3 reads CSAKAGGTGYTF. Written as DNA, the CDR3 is TGCAGTGCCAAAGCGGGGGGAACTGGCTACACCTTC.

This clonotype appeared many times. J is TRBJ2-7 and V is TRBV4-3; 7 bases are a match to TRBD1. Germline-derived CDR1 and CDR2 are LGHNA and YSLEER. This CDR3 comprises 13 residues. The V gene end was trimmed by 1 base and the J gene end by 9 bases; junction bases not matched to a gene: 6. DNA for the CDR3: TGCGCCAGCAGCCAAGGGGCTCAGGGGGTGCAGTACTTC. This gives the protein CASSQGAQGVQYF.

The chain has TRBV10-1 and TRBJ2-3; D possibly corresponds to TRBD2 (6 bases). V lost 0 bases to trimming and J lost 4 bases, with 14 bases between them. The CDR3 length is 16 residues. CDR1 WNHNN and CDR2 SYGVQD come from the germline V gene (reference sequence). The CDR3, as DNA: TGCGCCAGCAGTGAGTCGGAGGGGAGGATGGCAGATACGCAGTATTTT. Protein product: CASSESEGRMADTQYF.

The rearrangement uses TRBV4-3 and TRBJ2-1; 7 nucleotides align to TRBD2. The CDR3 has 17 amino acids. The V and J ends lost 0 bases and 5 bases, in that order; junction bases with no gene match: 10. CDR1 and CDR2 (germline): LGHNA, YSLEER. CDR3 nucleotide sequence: TGCGCCAGCAGCCAAGATCGAAGGAGCGGGAATAACAATGAGCAGTTCTTC. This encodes CASSQDRRSGNNNEQFF.

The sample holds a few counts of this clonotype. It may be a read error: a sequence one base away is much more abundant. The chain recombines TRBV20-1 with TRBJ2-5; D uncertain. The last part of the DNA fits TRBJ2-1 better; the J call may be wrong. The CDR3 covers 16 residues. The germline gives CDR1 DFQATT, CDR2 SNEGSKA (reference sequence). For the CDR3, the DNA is TGCAGTGCGAGGCCTGTGATGAGCCGAAACCAAGAGACCCAGTTCTTC. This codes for CSARPVMSRNQETQFF.

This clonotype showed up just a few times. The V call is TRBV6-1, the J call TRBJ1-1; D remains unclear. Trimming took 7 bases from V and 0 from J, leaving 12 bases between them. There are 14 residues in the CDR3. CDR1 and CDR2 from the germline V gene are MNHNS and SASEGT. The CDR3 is CASTKTVMNTEAFF. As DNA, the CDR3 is TGTGCCAGCACCAAGACGGTTATGAACACTGAAGCTTTCTTT.

In nucleotides, the CDR3 is TGCAGTGGGAGGGCCCGGACAGGACTCAGAGAGACCCAGTACTTC. Encoded protein: CSGRARTGLRETQYF. The chain has TRBV20-1 and TRBJ2-5; weak D call: TRBD1 (7 bases). Trimming stripped 7 bases from V and 4 bases from J, with 22 bases between. Germline values: CDR1 DFQATT, CDR2 SNEGSKA (reference sequence). The CDR3 has 15 residues.

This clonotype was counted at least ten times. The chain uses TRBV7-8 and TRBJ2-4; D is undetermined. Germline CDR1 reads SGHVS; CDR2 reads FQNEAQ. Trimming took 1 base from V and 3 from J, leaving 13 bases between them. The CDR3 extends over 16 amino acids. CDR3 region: CASSLDGDTIKNIQYF. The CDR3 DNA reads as TGTGCCAGCAGCTTAGACGGTGACACCATCAAAAACATTCAGTACTTC.